Sequencing of this TCR beta chain was carried out in a study of identical twins. Whole-study results and caveats: Out-of-frame alpha sequences common to twins were enriched for low generation probability.

The germline V gene has CDR1 SGHDN and CDR2 FVKESK. V was clipped by 4 bases and J by 2 bases, with 17 bases between them. The length of the CDR3 is 16 residues. This clonotype was seen a few times. Its target is not known. TCRdb redid the calling of the 5' RACE reads with MiXCR, one entry per CDR3 protein. Of roughly 480,000 distinct CDR3 sequences in the sample, around 24% were seen once. This sample was also put to use in a study of T cells expressing NK-cell markers. That paper states: Restricting sorting to alpha-beta TCR T cells was achieved in several experiments by an anti-gamma-delta TCR antibody.

The source is a woman aged 18-29 years in good health. The sequencing input was CD4+ T cells sorted from blood. This chain joins TRBV14 and TRBJ1-1; the D is unclear. This CDR3 is CASSRWVPNSNTEAFF. CDR3 sequence (DNA): TGTGCCAGCAGCCGCTGGGTCCCAAATTCTAACACTGAAGCTTTCTTT.